This TCR beta chain was identified in a study of T cells in Graves' hyperthyroidism and ophthalmopathy. V was pared by 5 bases and J by 2 bases, with 15 bases between. The CDR3 is made up of 15 amino acids. Authors of the study amplified TCR beta CDR3 regions from RNA transcripts. Using the HTBI primer set, a first-round RT-PCR was run on the TCR CDR3. A single record per CDR3 protein comes from TCRdb applying MiXCR to the multiplex PCR reads. Of roughly 520,000 distinct CDR3 sequences listed, around 22% are singletons. The receptor was derived from a woman aged 25-40 years with Graves' ophthalmopathy. The source material was blood. This sequence joins TRBV12-3 or TRBV12-4 and TRBJ2-5; D possibly corresponds to TRBD1 (6 bases). The CDR3 nucleotides are TGTGCCAGCAGTCCCGGGGCAGGGACACAAGAGACCCAGTACTTC. Amino acids: CASSPGAGTQETQYF.